The next 3 T cell receptor beta chains were all read from a single sample in a study of cytomegalovirus exposure and HLA in healthy donors. The PCR employed 60 Vbeta primers together with 13 Jbeta primers. Here immunoSEQ multiplex PCR was the method, and the copy in TCRdb shows in-frame clones only, minus some. Of more than 60,000 clones listed, more than 65% are singletons. The sample was PBMCs. The source of these receptors is a young woman in good health and CMV-seronegative.

The rearrangement joins TRBV7-2 to TRBJ2-7, with 8 bases aligning to TRBD1. Germline-derived CDR1 and CDR2 are SGHTA and FQGNSA. V lost 5 bases to trimming and J lost 6 bases; unmatched junction nucleotides: 9. The CDR3 is 14 residues long. Here the CDR3 DNA reads TGTGCCAGCAGCCTTCGACAGGGGATTGGCGAGCAGTACTTC. It translates to CASSLRQGIGEQYF.

This clone was detected only a few times. V and J are TRBV11-2 and TRBJ1-5; 7 bases are shared with TRBD1. Germline lookup yields CDR1 SGHAT and CDR2 FQNNGV. This CDR3 has 14 amino acids. Trimming cost V 3 bases and J 5 bases; bases outside gene matches: 4. Here the CDR3 reads CASSLTGKDQPQHF. The CDR3 DNA is TGTGCCAGCAGCTTGACAGGGAAGGATCAGCCCCAGCATTTT.

The CDR3 nucleotides are TGCGCCAGCAGCCCGGCCGGGTTAAGCCCCTACGAGCAGTACTTC. Protein sequence: CASSPAGLSPYEQYF. This chain links TRBV5-1 with TRBJ2-7; D is undetermined. Trimming pared 4 bases from V and 2 bases from J, leaving 16 bases between. Germline V gene sequence: CDR1 SGHRS, CDR2 YFSETQ. This CDR3 is 15 amino acids long.